This TCR beta chain was captured in a study of technical replicates of blood from several donors. The V gene lost 5 bases and the J gene lost 5 bases, with 13 bases spanning the gap. The CDR3 totals 14 residues. The germline V gene has CDR1 LNHDA and CDR2 SQIVND (reference sequence). The repertoire was sequenced with immunoSEQ multiplex PCR; TCRdb's copy has only in-frame clones and lacks some. The sample has over 50,000 clones; around 88% are singletons. This sequence joins TRBV19 and TRBJ1-5; D may be TRBD1 (6 bases). The receptor was derived from a human donor in good health. Some clones in this sample may be carry-over from other donors' samples. The sample taken for sequencing was PBMCs. CDR3 in DNA: TGTGCCAGTAGTGCCGGGACAACTTATCAGCCCCAGCATTTT. Translation: CASSAGTTYQPQHF.